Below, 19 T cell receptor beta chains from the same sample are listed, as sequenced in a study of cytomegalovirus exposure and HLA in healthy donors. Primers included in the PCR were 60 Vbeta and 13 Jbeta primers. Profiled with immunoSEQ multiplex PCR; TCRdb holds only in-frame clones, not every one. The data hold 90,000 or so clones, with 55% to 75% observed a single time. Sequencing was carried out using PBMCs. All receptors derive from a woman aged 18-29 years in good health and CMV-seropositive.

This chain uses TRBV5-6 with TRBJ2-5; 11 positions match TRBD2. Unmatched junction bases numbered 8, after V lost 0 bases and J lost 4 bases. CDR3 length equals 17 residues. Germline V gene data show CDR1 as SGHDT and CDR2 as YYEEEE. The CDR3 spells CASSLGLVAGGRETQYF. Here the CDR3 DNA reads TGTGCCAGCAGCTTGGGCTTGGTAGCGGGGGGGCGAGAGACCCAGTACTTC.

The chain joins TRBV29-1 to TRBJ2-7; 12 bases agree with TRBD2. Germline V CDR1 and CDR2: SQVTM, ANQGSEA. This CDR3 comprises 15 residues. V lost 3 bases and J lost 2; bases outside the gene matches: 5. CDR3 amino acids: CSVEETSGSPYEQYF. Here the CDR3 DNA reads TGCAGCGTTGAGGAGACTAGCGGGAGCCCCTACGAGCAGTACTTC.

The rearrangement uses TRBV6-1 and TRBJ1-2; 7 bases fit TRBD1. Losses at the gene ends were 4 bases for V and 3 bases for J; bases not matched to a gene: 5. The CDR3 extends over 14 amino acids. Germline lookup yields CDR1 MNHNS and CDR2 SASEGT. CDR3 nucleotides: TGTGCCAGCAGTGCCGACAGGGAGCACTATGGCTACACCTTC. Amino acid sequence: CASSADREHYGYTF.

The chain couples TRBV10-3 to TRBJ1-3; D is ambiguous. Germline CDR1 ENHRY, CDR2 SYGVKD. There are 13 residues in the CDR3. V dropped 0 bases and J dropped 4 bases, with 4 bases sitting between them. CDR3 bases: TGTGCCATCAGTGAGTCGAGCGGAAACACCATATATTTT. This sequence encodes CAISESSGNTIYF.

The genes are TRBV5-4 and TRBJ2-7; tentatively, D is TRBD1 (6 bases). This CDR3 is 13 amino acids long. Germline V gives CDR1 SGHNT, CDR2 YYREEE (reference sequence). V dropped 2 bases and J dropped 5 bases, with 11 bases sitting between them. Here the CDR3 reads CASSLTGYNEQYF. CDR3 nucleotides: TGTGCCAGCAGCTTAACAGGGTACAACGAGCAGTACTTC.

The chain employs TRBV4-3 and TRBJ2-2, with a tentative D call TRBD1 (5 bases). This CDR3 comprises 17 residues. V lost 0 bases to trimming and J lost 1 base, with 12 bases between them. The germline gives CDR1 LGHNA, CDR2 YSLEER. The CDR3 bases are TGCGCCAGCAGCCAAGATCATGCAAGGGGGAACACCGGGGAGCTGTTTTTT. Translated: CASSQDHARGNTGELFF.

CDR3 sequence reads: CASSLGDRGHGYTF. The DNA for the CDR3 is TGTGCCAGCAGCTTAGGGGACAGGGGGCATGGCTACACCTTC. The chain uses TRBV7-9 and TRBJ1-2; 12 bases agree with TRBD1. J gave up 6 bases and V 1 base, and 0 bases lay outside the gene matches. CDR3 length: 14 residues. Germline V gene lookup returns CDR1 SEHNR and CDR2 FQNEAQ (reference sequence).

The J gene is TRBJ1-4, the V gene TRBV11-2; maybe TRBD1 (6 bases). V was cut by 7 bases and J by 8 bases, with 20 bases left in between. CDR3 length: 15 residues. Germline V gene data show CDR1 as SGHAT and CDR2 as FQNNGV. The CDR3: CASTPGTHIGEKLFF. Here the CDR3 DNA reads TGTGCCAGCACCCCCGGGACACACATAGGGGAAAAACTGTTTTTT.

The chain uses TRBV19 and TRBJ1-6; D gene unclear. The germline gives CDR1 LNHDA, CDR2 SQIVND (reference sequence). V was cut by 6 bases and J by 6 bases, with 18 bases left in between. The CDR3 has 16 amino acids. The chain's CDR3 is CASSTRPGASNSPLHF. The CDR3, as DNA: TGTGCCAGTAGCACTCGACCGGGAGCTAGTAATTCACCCCTCCACTTT. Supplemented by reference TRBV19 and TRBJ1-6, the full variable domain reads DGGITQSPKYLFRKEGQNVTLSCEQNLNHDAMYWYRQDPGQGLRLIYYSQIVNDFQKGDIAEGYSVSREKKESFPLTVTSAQKNPTAFYLCASSTRPGASNSPLHFGNGTRLTVT.

CDR3 DNA sequence: TGCGCCAGCAACTCCCTACACACTGAAGCTTTCTTT. Translation gives CASNSLHTEAFF. The chain employs TRBV23-1 and TRBJ1-1, with D unclear. TRBV23-1 is an ORF for which the function is uncertain. The V end lost 7 bases, the J end lost 3 bases, and 9 bases lay between the germline ends. This CDR3 has 12 amino acids.

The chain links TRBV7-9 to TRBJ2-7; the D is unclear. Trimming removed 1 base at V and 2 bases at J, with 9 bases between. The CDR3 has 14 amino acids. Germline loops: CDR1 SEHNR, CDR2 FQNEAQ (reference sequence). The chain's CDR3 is CASSLVGSTYEQYF. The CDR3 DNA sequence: TGTGCCAGCAGCTTAGTGGGCAGCACCTACGAGCAGTACTTC. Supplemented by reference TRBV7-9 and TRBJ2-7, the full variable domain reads DTGVSQNPRHKITKRGQNVTFRCDPISEHNRLYWYRQTLGQGPEFLTYFQNEAQLEKSRLLSDRFSAERPKGSFSTLEIQRTEQGDSAMYLCASSLVGSTYEQYFGPGTRLTVT.

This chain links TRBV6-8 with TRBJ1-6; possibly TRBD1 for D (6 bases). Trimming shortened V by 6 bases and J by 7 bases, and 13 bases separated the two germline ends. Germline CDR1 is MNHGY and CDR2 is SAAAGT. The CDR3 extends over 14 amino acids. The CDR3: CASSLGQPNSPLHF. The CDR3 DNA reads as TGTGCCAGCAGCCTCGGACAGCCGAATTCACCCCTCCACTTT.

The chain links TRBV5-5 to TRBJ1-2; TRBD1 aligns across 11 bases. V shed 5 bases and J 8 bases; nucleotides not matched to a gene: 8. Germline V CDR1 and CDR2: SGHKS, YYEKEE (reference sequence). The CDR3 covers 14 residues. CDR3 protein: CASSSGQGASGYTF. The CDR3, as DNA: TGTGCCAGCAGTTCCGGACAGGGGGCGTCCGGCTACACCTTC.

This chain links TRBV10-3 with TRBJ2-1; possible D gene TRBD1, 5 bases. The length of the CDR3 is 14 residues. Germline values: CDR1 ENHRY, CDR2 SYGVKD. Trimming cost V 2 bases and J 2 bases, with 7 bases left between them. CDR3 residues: CAISEGRAYNEQFF. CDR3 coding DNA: TGTGCCATCAGTGAGGGCAGGGCCTACAATGAGCAGTTCTTC.

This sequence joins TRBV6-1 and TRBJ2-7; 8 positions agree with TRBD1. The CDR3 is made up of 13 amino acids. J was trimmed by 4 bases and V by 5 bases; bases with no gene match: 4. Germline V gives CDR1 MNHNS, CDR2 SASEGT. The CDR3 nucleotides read TGTGCCAGCAGTTTTACAGGGGGTTACGAGCAGTACTTC. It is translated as CASSFTGGYEQYF.

The CDR3 loop reads CASLQGRYEAFF. CDR3 DNA: TGTGCCAGCTTGCAGGGCCGATATGAAGCTTTCTTT. J is TRBJ1-1 and V is TRBV28, with D maybe TRBD1 (5 bases). The germline CDR1 and CDR2 sequences are MDHEN and SYDVKM. Trimming took 8 bases from V and 7 from J, leaving 14 bases between them. The CDR3 contains 12 residues.

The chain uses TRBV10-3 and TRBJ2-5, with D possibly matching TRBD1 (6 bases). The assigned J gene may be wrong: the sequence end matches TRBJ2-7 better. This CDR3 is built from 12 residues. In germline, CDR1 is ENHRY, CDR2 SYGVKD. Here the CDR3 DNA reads TGTGCCATCAGGGACAGCTACTACGAGCAGTACTTC. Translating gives CAIRDSYYEQYF.

CDR3 sequence: CASSQVAGGTQETQYF. The CDR3 DNA is TGCGCCAGCAGCCAAGTAGCGGGAGGAACCCAAGAGACCCAGTACTTC. This chain links TRBV4-1 with TRBJ2-5; 10 bases agree with TRBD2. The CDR3 covers 16 residues. Germline V gene lookup returns CDR1 MGHRA and CDR2 YSYEKL. The junction had 3 bases not matched to a gene; V was cut back by 1 base and J by 1 base.

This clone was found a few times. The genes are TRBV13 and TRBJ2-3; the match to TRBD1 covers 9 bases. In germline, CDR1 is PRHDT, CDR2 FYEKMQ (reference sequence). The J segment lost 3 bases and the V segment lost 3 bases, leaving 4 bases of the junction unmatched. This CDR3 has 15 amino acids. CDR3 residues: CASSFGTGRTDTQYF. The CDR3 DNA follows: TGTGCCAGCAGCTTTGGGACAGGGAGGACAGATACGCAGTATTTT.